Listed below are T cell receptor beta chains from one sample, sequenced in a study of OX40 agonist ivuxolimab in advanced cancers. Assay used: immunoSEQ multiplex PCR; TCRdb lists only in-frame clones, some missing. The sample has tens of thousands of clones; 70% to 90% are singletons. Sample: CD4+ or CD8+ T cells sorted from blood, taken in a trial of the OX40 agonist ivuxolimab. These receptors were collected from an adult with an advanced solid tumor such as melanoma, head and neck, liver or kidney cancer. Each CDR3 is given without its conserved first and last residue. The D gene is left open where the match is weak.

v_call d_call cdr3_aa
TRBV5-1 . ASSFPGAGGELF
TRBV11-3 . ASSEWGSYNEQF
TRBV6-6 . ASTLTRGAADEQF
TRBV27 . ASNSQGTNLYGYT
TRBV13 TRBD1 ASSVDRGPEAF
TRBV18 TRBD2 ASSPGTNSYEQY
TRBV5-1 . ASSFQARKGSNQPQH
TRBV7-6 . ASSLAQGLSTDTQY
TRBV6-5 . ASSYDTGTPGNTIY
TRBV25-1 TRBD1 ASQNRGVNYGYT
TRBV5-4 . ASSSGHLKTEAF
TRBV7-9 . ASSLKSGGNSGANVLT
TRBV15 TRBD1 ATSRMTGQGRAQH
TRBV11-2 . ASSPPTGIATYEQY
TRBV6-1 . ASSEASGDNSPLH
TRBV28 . ASSLFGAGSLYEQY
TRBV14 . ASSQVVAGAEAF
TRBV28 . ASSFSAGNTIY
TRBV5-6 . ASSFAGINEKLF
TRBV6-1 . ASVRTWLSGELF
TRBV19 TRBD1 ASKRDRVDNQPQH
TRBV6-6 TRBD1 ASRLTGGKDYGYT
TRBV7-9 . ASSVVGSRAYEQY
TRBV7-8 TRBD1 ASSLGDRAWEPQH
TRBV13 TRBD2 ASSLASGRFTDTQY
TRBV7-7 . ASSLQFKCQSRANVLT
TRBV27 TRBD1 ASSFTGGSPLTNEKLF
TRBV5-1 TRBD1 ASSFLGQGSEQY
TRBV2 . ASSPGPNTEAF
TRBV28 . ASRGSQGVNTEAF
TRBV28 . ASSFDRPPYEQY
TRBV28 . ASSSGAYNEQF
TRBV2 . ASSDGGGFTEAF
TRBV28 TRBD1 ASSWDRLGLAKNIQY
TRBV5-4 . ASSITGSNQPQH
TRBV6-1 . ASGGDSNQPQH
TRBV6-1 TRBD1 ASSRGSGGLGAQY
TRBV20-1 . SAQDRPFYT
TRBV19 TRBD2 ASSIETGTTYPRNTGELF
TRBV30 . AWSLGEEYEQY
TRBV19 . ASSTGSNQPQH
TRBV5-1 TRBD1 ASSSGTGGTEAF
TRBV27 TRBD1 ASSSGGMDRVGYGYT
TRBV19 TRBD1 ASSRTGNTEAF
TRBV29-1 . SVVGQGAF
TRBV27 TRBD2 ASSSPASGDYNEQF
TRBV5-5 . ASSLVGGSYEQY
TRBV7-2 TRBD2 ASSSGLGNNEQF
TRBV7-8 . ASSSDPESWAF
TRBV7-3 TRBD2 ASSSLASSYNEQF
TRBV11-3 . ASSLGPTYEQY
TRBV4-1 TRBD2 ASSRSSGGADTGELF
TRBV6-6 . ATTREKWTEAF
TRBV5-1 . ASSLVQGSEKLF
TRBV27 TRBD2 ASSSSGLVLNEQF
TRBV5-1 TRBD1 ASSLGTGGYGYT